This is a list of T cell receptor beta chains from one sample in a study of CXCR3-negative and CXCR3-positive naive CD8 T cells. TCRdb reanalyzed the 5' RACE reads and collapses them to one entry per CDR3 protein, without DNA. This repertoire includes several thousand distinct CDR3 sequences. Source material: naive CXCR3+ CD8+ T cells from blood. The receptors were gathered from a human donor in good health. Some clones in this sample may be carry-over from other donors' samples. Both conserved end residues are part of each CDR3. Clone size is given for some rows only: seen once, a few or many times, or a class if the clone is expanded.

v_gene: TRBV28
abundance: NA
j_gene: TRBJ2-7
CDR3aa: CASSFRLAGGTNYEQYF

v_gene: TRBV27
abundance: NA
j_gene: TRBJ2-5
CDR3aa: CASSLGETQYF

v_gene: TRBV20-1
abundance: NA
j_gene: TRBJ2-2
CDR3aa: CSATSGDTGELFF

v_gene: TRBV15
abundance: NA
j_gene: TRBJ1-1
CDR3aa: CATALYRDMNSEAFF

v_gene: TRBV29-1
abundance: NA
j_gene: TRBJ1-3
CDR3aa: CSAGSSGNTIYF

v_gene: TRBV29-1
abundance: NA
j_gene: TRBJ2-3
CDR3aa: CSVVQTDRNTDTQYF

v_gene: TRBV29-1
abundance: NA
j_gene: TRBJ2-5
CDR3aa: CSATAGEETQYF

v_gene: TRBV11-2
abundance: NA
j_gene: TRBJ2-7
CDR3aa: CASSLVASGFSYEQYF

v_gene: TRBV28
abundance: NA
j_gene: TRBJ1-1
CDR3aa: CASSLGQGTEAFF

v_gene: TRBV15
abundance: medium-sized
j_gene: TRBJ1-1
CDR3aa: CATAGGLNTEAFF

v_gene: TRBV12-5
abundance: NA
j_gene: TRBJ2-1
CDR3aa: CASGLGPGLSNEQFF

v_gene: TRBV15
abundance: NA
j_gene: TRBJ2-5
CDR3aa: CATSRDRVGETQYF

v_gene: TRBV29-1
abundance: medium-sized
j_gene: TRBJ1-1
CDR3aa: CSVESQNTEAFF

v_gene: TRBV29-1
abundance: NA
j_gene: TRBJ1-1
CDR3aa: CSVDPGVMATEAFF

v_gene: TRBV5-1
abundance: medium-sized
j_gene: TRBJ2-5
CDR3aa: CASSTGLAGYLQETQYF

v_gene: TRBV5-1
abundance: NA
j_gene: TRBJ2-1
CDR3aa: CASESLGLAESNEQFF

v_gene: TRBV2
abundance: medium-sized
j_gene: TRBJ2-1
CDR3aa: CASRPDRDSYNEQFF

v_gene: TRBV13
abundance: NA
j_gene: TRBJ2-1
CDR3aa: CASSLSSNEQFF

v_gene: TRBV29-1
abundance: NA
j_gene: TRBJ2-7
CDR3aa: CSVEVELNYEQYF

v_gene: TRBV28
abundance: medium-sized
j_gene: TRBJ1-5
CDR3aa: CASSLGPRWHF

v_gene: TRBV20-1
abundance: medium-sized
j_gene: TRBJ1-5
CDR3aa: CSARAQVNQPQHF

v_gene: TRBV7-8
abundance: NA
j_gene: TRBJ2-7
CDR3aa: CASSPDSGPYEQYF

v_gene: TRBV4-2
abundance: NA
j_gene: TRBJ2-1
CDR3aa: CASSQVLDYNEQFF

v_gene: TRBV2
abundance: NA
j_gene: TRBJ2-1
CDR3aa: CASRWDREQFF

v_gene: TRBV29-1
abundance: NA
j_gene: TRBJ2-2
CDR3aa: CSVRTGRAPGELFF

v_gene: TRBV5-1
abundance: NA
j_gene: TRBJ2-5
CDR3aa: CASRPLIPTVQETQYF

v_gene: TRBV12-3/TRBV12-4
abundance: NA
j_gene: TRBJ2-7
CDR3aa: CASSLDGGLFSYEQYF

v_gene: TRBV20-1
abundance: NA
j_gene: TRBJ2-1
CDR3aa: CSARDYGGSYNEQFF